This entry features one TCR beta chain sequence. Its target is not known. The sample belongs to a study of T cells in tuberculosis. The study, taken as a whole, reports: Active tuberculosis cases were adults; controls were adolescents. Smaller distances to GMM-specific TCRs suggested their expansion in active tuberculosis.

CDR1 and CDR2 (germline): MGHDK, SYGVNS. The V gene lost 4 bases and the J gene lost 0 bases, with 10 bases spanning the gap. The CDR3 loop spans 15 amino acids. Libraries were prepared by immunoSEQ multiplex PCR; TCRdb keeps only in-frame clonotypes and omits some of them. This repertoire shows roughly 28,000 clones, over 85% found once; its top ten account for over 4.5%. Sequences were obtained from PBMCs. The TCR was taken from a donor aged 5-35 years with latent tuberculosis or without tuberculosis infection. The V and J genes are TRBV25-1 and TRBJ1-5; D is undetermined. The CDR3 loop is CASSGSRNSNQPQHF. CDR3 coding DNA: TGTGCCAGCAGTGGATCGCGGAATAGCAATCAGCCCCAGCATTTT.